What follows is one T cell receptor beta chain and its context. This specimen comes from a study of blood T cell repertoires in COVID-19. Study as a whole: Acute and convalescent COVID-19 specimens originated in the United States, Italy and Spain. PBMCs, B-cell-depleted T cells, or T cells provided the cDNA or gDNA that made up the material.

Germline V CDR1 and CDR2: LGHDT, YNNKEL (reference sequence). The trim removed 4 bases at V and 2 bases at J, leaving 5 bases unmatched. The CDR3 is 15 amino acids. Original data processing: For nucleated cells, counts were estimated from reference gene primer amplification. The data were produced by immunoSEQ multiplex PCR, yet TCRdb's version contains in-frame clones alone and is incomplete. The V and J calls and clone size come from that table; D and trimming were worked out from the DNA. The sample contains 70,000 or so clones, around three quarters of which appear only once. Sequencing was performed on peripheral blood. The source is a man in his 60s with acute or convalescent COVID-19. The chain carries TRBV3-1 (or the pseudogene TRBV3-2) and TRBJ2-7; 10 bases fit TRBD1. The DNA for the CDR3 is TGTGCCAGCAGCCCCGCTGGACAGGGGGCCTACGAGCAGTACTTC. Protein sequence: CASSPAGQGAYEQYF.